This entry is about one T cell receptor (beta chain). RNA amounts of roughly 0.45 to 1 ug underwent reverse transcription with random hexamers. Amplification of TCR beta CDR3 across 54 Vbeta and 13 Jbeta was performed with immunoSEQ multiplex PCR. TCRdb re-derived calls from the immunoSEQ multiplex PCR reads in MiXCR, one entry per CDR3 protein. Among around 150,000 distinct CDR3 sequences listed, around 94% were seen once. TEMRA cells were FACS-enriched, while CD8+ and CD4+ T cells were negatively isolated. The germline gives CDR1 SGHRS, CDR2 YFSETQ. The CDR3 loop spans 16 amino acids. Trimming removed 3 bases at V and 4 bases at J, with 16 bases between. This sample is part of a study of CD8 T cells in Susac syndrome.

The sample taken for sequencing was CD4+ T cells from PBMCs. The chain recombines TRBV5-1 with TRBJ2-2; D possibly corresponds to TRBD2 (6 bases). This clonotype was obtained from a human donor with multiple sclerosis. CDR3 sequence reads: CASSSGGGASTGELFF. CDR3 sequence (DNA): TGCGCCAGCAGCTCCGGAGGAGGGGCGAGCACCGGGGAGCTGTTTTTT. Based on the CDR3 plus reference TRBV5-1 and TRBJ2-2, the full variable domain is KAGVTQTPRYLIKTRGQQVTLSCSPISGHRSVSWYQQTPGQGLQFLFEYFSETQRNKGNFPGRFSGRQFSNSRSEMNVSTLELGDSALYLCASSSGGGASTGELFFGEGSRLTVL.